This T cell receptor (beta chain) was found in a study of blood T cell repertoires in COVID-19. Sequencing was performed with immunoSEQ multiplex PCR; in TCRdb, only in-frame clones are kept and a portion is missing. The sample comprises 100,000 to 150,000 clones, about 80% of which are singletons, and about 2.3% rests with the top ten. Material: PBMCs or T cells enriched from blood (not recorded which). This clonotype originated in a man aged 35 to 55 with acute COVID-19.

The CDR3 sequence is CASSNNQPQHF. CDR3 DNA sequence: TGTGCCAGCAGCAACAATCAGCCCCAGCATTTT. The chain combines TRBV6-5 with TRBJ1-5; D not resolved. Germline loops: CDR1 MNHEY, CDR2 SVGAGI. The CDR3 contains 11 residues. V lost 6 bases, J lost 3 bases, and 3 bases lay in between.